This T cell receptor beta chain was recovered during a study of T-cell memory formation after mild COVID-19. Employing constant-segment primers, 5'RACE generated TCR alpha and TCR beta cDNA libraries bearing sample barcodes and UMIs. TCRdb re-called the 5' RACE reads through MiXCR, storing one row per CDR3 protein. This sample has about 540,000 distinct CDR3 sequences, with around 21% found just once. Germline values: CDR1 ENHRY, CDR2 SYGVKD. V was shortened by 5 bases and J by 9 bases, with 8 bases between the two germline ends. The CDR3 runs to 11 residues. The sequence derives from an adult woman who had mild COVID-19 (a few samples of this study predate the infection). Cell type and time point are not known. Material for sequencing was PBMCs or a T cell subset sorted from them (not recorded which). V gene TRBV10-3 combines with J gene TRBJ2-1, with D hard to call. CDR3 amino acids: CAISRQSEQFF. The CDR3 DNA follows: TGTGCCATCAGTCGCCAGAGTGAGCAGTTCTTC.